This T cell receptor (beta chain) was identified in a study of identical twins. This CDR3 has 15 residues. Germline CDR1 reads SGHRS; CDR2 reads YFSETQ. With 4 bases clipped from V and 8 bases from J, the junction kept 10 bases outside the gene matches. Carrying unique molecular identifiers, the cDNA also gained a universal primer site through template switching. MiXCR was run by TCRdb on the 5' RACE reads, yielding one entry per CDR3 protein. The data contain roughly 1,500,000 distinct CDR3 sequences, under 35% of them singletons. The chain recombines TRBV5-1 with TRBJ2-1; 9 nucleotides match TRBD2. Specimen: cord blood. The clonotype originates from a newborn girl in good health. This CDR3 reads CASSLHYSGSDEQFF. Written as DNA, the CDR3 is TGCGCCAGCAGCCTCCACTATAGCGGGAGCGATGAGCAGTTCTTC.